The clone carrying this T cell receptor beta chain counts as large by frequency. The sample originates from a study of T cell clusters in autoimmune cytopenias. From germline, CDR1 is SQVTM and CDR2 ANQGSEA. The CDR3 has 14 amino acids. TRB was amplified from approximately 250 ng of peripheral blood genomic DNA per sample. TRB was amplified by touch-down multiplex PCR, primer pools A and B combined. TCRdb reanalyzed the multiplex PCR reads, giving one entry per CDR3 protein sequence and no DNA. This table holds about 5,100 distinct CDR3 sequences. These data also formed part of another study, on T cell repertoires in aging, cancer and after chemotherapy.

Sequencing was performed on peripheral blood. This TCR was sampled from a human donor in good health. The V gene is TRBV29-1, the J gene TRBJ2-3; TCRdb indicates TRBD2, and absent DNA this call remains unverified. The CDR3 reads CSVEVSGTTDTQYF.